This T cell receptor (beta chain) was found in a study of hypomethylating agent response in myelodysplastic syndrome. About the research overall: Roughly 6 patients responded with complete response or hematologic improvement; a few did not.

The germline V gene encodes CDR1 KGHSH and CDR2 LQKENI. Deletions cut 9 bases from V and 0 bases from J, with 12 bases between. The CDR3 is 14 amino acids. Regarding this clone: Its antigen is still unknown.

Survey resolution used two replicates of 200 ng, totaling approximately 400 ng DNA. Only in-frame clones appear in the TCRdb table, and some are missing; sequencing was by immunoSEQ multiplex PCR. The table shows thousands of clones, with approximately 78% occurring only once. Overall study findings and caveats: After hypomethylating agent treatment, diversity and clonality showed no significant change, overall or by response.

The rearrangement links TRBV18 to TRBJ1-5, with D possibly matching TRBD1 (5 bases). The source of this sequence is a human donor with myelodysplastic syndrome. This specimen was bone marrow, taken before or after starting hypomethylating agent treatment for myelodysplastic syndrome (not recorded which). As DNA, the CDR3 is TGTGCCAGTCTCACCGGGGGTAGCAATCAGCCCCAGCATTTT. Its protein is CASLTGGSNQPQHF.